What follows are 12 T cell receptor beta chains derived from one specimen sequenced in a study of blood T cells in healthy people across ages. Primed by a sample-barcoded 5' primer and a J-beta primer mix, a second PCR proceeded for about 7 to 11 cycles. TCRdb called the 5' RACE reads again in MiXCR, with one record for every CDR3 protein. The sample yields 1.5 million to 2 million distinct CDR3 sequences, under 30% seen once. Sequencing was performed on blood. The receptor set was obtained from a young woman in good health.

The sample holds a few counts of this clonotype. The chain has TRBV7-2 and TRBJ1-3; no clear D gene. Looked up from germline, CDR1 is SGHTA and CDR2 is FQGNSA. V was clipped by 5 bases and J by 0 bases, with 5 bases between them. CDR3 length: 13 amino acids. The CDR3 DNA reads TGTGCCAGCAGCCCCCGCTCTGGAAACACCATATATTTT. Translated, it gives CASSPRSGNTIYF. The complete variable domain, with remaining parts taken from reference TRBV7-2 and TRBJ1-3, reads GAGVSQSPSNKVTEKGKDVELRCDPISGHTALYWYRQSLGQGLEFLIYFQGNSAPDKSGLPSDRFSAERTGGSVSTLTIQRTQQEDSAVYLCASSPRSGNTIYFGEGSWLTVV.

This clonotype was found a few times. The gene calls are TRBV7-8 and TRBJ2-5, with D uncertain. CDR3 size: 18 residues. The V and J ends lost 0 bases and 1 base respectively, with 18 bases between them. Germline V gene sequence: CDR1 SGHVS, CDR2 FQNEAQ. The CDR3 sequence: CASSLATSPLARQETQYF. The CDR3 DNA sequence: TGTGCCAGCAGCTTAGCAACCTCGCCTTTAGCTCGCCAAGAGACCCAGTACTTC.

The chain uses TRBV20-1 and TRBJ2-5, with no clear D. CDR1 is DFQATT, CDR2 SNEGSKA, per germline (reference sequence). V was trimmed by 2 bases and J by 2 bases, leaving 9 bases between them. The CDR3 is 13 residues long. The CDR3 nucleotides read TGCAGTGCTAGACGGGCAGCTCAAGAGACCCAGTACTTC. Translation gives CSARRAAQETQYF.

A single count supports this clonotype. The V call is TRBV18, the J call TRBJ2-1, with 8 bases fitting TRBD2. The CDR3 sequence is 16 residues long. Trimming removed 7 bases from V and 0 bases from J; junction bases left unmatched: 8. CDR1 is KGHSH and CDR2 is LQKENI in the germline V gene. The CDR3 region has the DNA TGTGCCAGCTTTACCTACGGGACTAGCTCCTACAATGAGCAGTTCTTC. It translates to CASFTYGTSSYNEQFF.

This chain connects TRBV20-1 to TRBJ1-2; D may be TRBD1 (6 bases). Deletions cut 6 bases from V and 4 bases from J, with 15 bases between. Germline assignment: CDR1 DFQATT and CDR2 SNEGSKA (reference sequence). CDR3 length: 13 residues. The CDR3 is CSANVDRSYGYTF. The DNA for the CDR3 is TGCAGTGCAAACGTCGACAGGAGCTATGGCTACACCTTC.

J is TRBJ2-1 and V is TRBV12-3 or TRBV12-4; TRBD1 agrees at 11 bases. The V and J ends lost 6 bases and 8 bases, in that order; junction bases with no gene match: 6. The CDR3 extends over 14 amino acids. CDR3 nucleotide sequence: TGTGCCAGCAGCGGACAGGGGGCTGTGTATGAGCAGTTCTTC. Its protein is CASSGQGAVYEQFF.

The genes are TRBV19 and TRBJ2-7, with 9 bases lining up with TRBD1. Germline V lookup: CDR1 LNHDA, CDR2 SQIVND (reference sequence). Trimming cost V 3 bases and J 6 bases; bases outside gene matches: 6. CDR3 length: 14 residues. The CDR3 reads CASSIGTGWGEQYF. DNA of the CDR3: TGTGCCAGTAGTATCGGGACAGGGTGGGGCGAGCAGTACTTC.

This clonotype was seen more than once but under ten times. V is TRBV6-2 or TRBV6-3 and J is TRBJ2-1, with D tentatively TRBD1 (6 bases). V was cut by 6 bases and J by 4 bases, with 16 bases left in between. Germline CDR1 is MNHEY and CDR2 is SVGEGT. The CDR3 has 15 amino acids. The CDR3 here is CASRQRGTQYNEQFF. CDR3 in DNA: TGTGCCAGCAGGCAGAGAGGGACACAATACAATGAGCAGTTCTTC.

This clonotype came up a few times. The chain combines TRBV12-3 or TRBV12-4 with TRBJ2-7; possible D gene TRBD2, 6 bases. The CDR3 covers 14 residues. Deletions cut 1 base from V and 5 bases from J, with 12 bases between. CDR3 sequence: CASSLGASVDEQYF. The CDR3 bases are TGTGCCAGCAGTTTAGGGGCTAGCGTGGACGAGCAGTACTTC.

The chain is built from TRBV11-2 and TRBJ2-2; 8 bases map to TRBD2. The CDR3 spans 15 residues. Germline V gene data show CDR1 as SGHAT and CDR2 as FQNNGV. The ends lost 1 base at V and 8 bases at J; junction bases unmatched: 6. The CDR3 nucleotides read TGTGCCAGCAGCTTAGTAGCGGGGCCGGTTGGGGAGCTGTTTTTT. This sequence encodes CASSLVAGPVGELFF.

Only a few counts were recorded for this clonotype. The rearrangement uses TRBV6-5 and TRBJ1-1, with D unclear. V was cut by 2 bases and J by 4 bases, with 11 bases left in between. The CDR3 sequence is 14 residues long. Germline-derived CDR1 and CDR2 are MNHEY and SVGAGI. The CDR3 loop reads CASSYIGPSTEAFF. The CDR3 nucleotides read TGTGCCAGCAGTTACATCGGGCCCAGCACTGAAGCTTTCTTT.

This clonotype occurred a few times. The chain carries TRBV28 and TRBJ2-1; D not certain. Trimming stripped 6 bases from V and 6 bases from J, with 12 bases between. The CDR3 is 13 amino acids. The germline CDR1 and CDR2 sequences are MDHEN and SYDVKM. This CDR3 is CASRDDGVNEQFF. As DNA, the CDR3 is TGTGCCAGCAGGGATGATGGGGTCAATGAGCAGTTCTTC.